Shown below are 31 T cell receptor beta chains from a single sample sequenced in a study of shared clonotypes between healthy human individuals. The data were produced by immunoSEQ multiplex PCR, yet TCRdb's version contains in-frame clones alone and is incomplete. The sample lists over 800,000 clones; around 93% were seen once. CD8 cells classed as naive were CD45RO-negative and positively selected for CCR7, excluding terminally differentiated effector memory CD45RA+ cells. Sequenced: naive CD8+ T cells sorted from blood. Source of these receptors: a man aged 25-45 years in good health.

This rearrangement joins TRBV4-1 to TRBJ2-7, with D perhaps TRBD1 (6 bases). The CDR3 totals 15 residues. Germline values: CDR1 MGHRA, CDR2 YSYEKL. V was clipped by 1 base and J by 4 bases, with 14 bases between them. Written as DNA, the CDR3 is TGCGCCAGCAGCCAAGCGTCCAGGGGCGATTACGAGCAGTACTTC. Its translation: CASSQASRGDYEQYF.

The chain uses TRBV10-3 and TRBJ2-7; 7 nucleotides line up with TRBD2. V shed 7 bases and J 3 bases; nucleotides not matched to a gene: 3. Looked up from germline, CDR1 is ENHRY and CDR2 is SYGVKD. The CDR3 has 12 residues. The CDR3 here is CAIMGGSYEQYF. CDR3 in DNA: TGTGCCATCATGGGGGGGAGCTACGAGCAGTACTTC.

The chain uses TRBV2 and TRBJ2-1, with 8 positions matching TRBD1. The germline CDR1 and CDR2 sequences are SNHLY and FYNNEI. The CDR3 runs to 12 residues. The J segment lost 6 bases and the V segment lost 10 bases, leaving 5 bases of the junction unmatched. For the CDR3, the DNA is TGTGCCATAAGGACAGGGACCAATGAGCAGTTCTTC. Its translation is CAIRTGTNEQFF.

This clone was detected only once. The chain is built from TRBV2 and TRBJ2-2; no clear D gene. Between the trimmed V and J ends, which lost 7 bases and 0 bases, there was a span of 9 bases. This CDR3 has 14 amino acids. Germline V gene data show CDR1 as SNHLY and CDR2 as FYNNEI. The chain's CDR3 is CASTLGSNTGELFF. The DNA of the CDR3 is TGTGCCAGCACCCTCGGGTCGAACACCGGGGAGCTGTTTTTT.

The chain employs TRBV5-4 and TRBJ2-5; D may be TRBD1 or TRBD2 (6 bases each). Germline V gene sequence: CDR1 SGHNT, CDR2 YYREEE (reference sequence). The CDR3 is 15 amino acids. The ends were cut back, 1 base at V and 2 bases at J, with 12 bases in the middle. Written as DNA, the CDR3 is TGTGCCAGCAGCTTGAAAGGGGGGAGGCAAGAGACCCAGTACTTC. Amino acid sequence: CASSLKGGRQETQYF.

The V and J genes are TRBV7-6 and TRBJ1-4, with D tentatively TRBD1 (5 bases). The germline CDR1 and CDR2 sequences are SGHVS and FNYEAQ. The ends were cut back, 0 bases at V and 4 bases at J, with 9 bases in the middle. The CDR3 runs to 15 residues. The CDR3 DNA follows: TGTGCCAGCAGCTTAGCAACAGGATATAATGAAAAACTGTTTTTT. Its translation is CASSLATGYNEKLFF.

In its sample, this clone was seen once. The J gene is TRBJ2-2, the V gene TRBV18; tentatively, D is TRBD1 or TRBD2 (5 bases each). The V and J ends lost 3 bases and 3 bases respectively, with 11 bases between them. CDR1 is KGHSH and CDR2 is LQKENI in the germline V gene. The CDR3 loop spans 15 amino acids. CDR3 DNA: TGTGCCAGCTCACCCCGGGGCTCCTACACCGGGGAGCTGTTTTTT. It translates to CASSPRGSYTGELFF. Together with reference TRBV18 and TRBJ2-2, the CDR3 gives the full variable domain: NAGVMQNPRHLVRRRGQEARLRCSPMKGHSHVYWYRQLPEEGLKFMVYLQKENIIDESGMPKERFSAEFPKEGPSILRIQQVVRGDSAAYFCASSPRGSYTGELFFGEGSRLTVL.

This clone was detected only a few times. The chain uses TRBV28 and TRBJ2-7; no definite D call. Germline V gene sequence: CDR1 MDHEN, CDR2 SYDVKM. The CDR3 is 12 residues long. Trimming shortened V by 2 bases and J by 2 bases, and 4 bases separated the two germline ends. The CDR3 protein is CASSLNTYEQYF. As DNA, the CDR3 is TGTGCCAGCAGTTTAAATACCTACGAGCAGTACTTC. Filled out from reference TRBV28 and TRBJ2-7, the complete variable domain reads DVKVTQSSRYLVKRTGEKVFLECVQDMDHENMFWYRQDPGLGLRLIYFSYDVKMKEKGDIPEGYSVSREKKERFSLILESASTNQTSMYLCASSLNTYEQYFGPGTRLTVT.

This clone has a single count. The V gene is TRBV18, the J gene TRBJ2-7, with TRBD2 matching over 13 bases. V lost 3 bases and J lost 0; bases outside the gene matches: 2. Germline V gene data show CDR1 as KGHSH and CDR2 as LQKENI. CDR3 length: 16 amino acids. The CDR3 DNA reads TGTGCCAGCTCACCGGGGACTAGCGGGGCCTCCTACGAGCAGTACTTC. Translated: CASSPGTSGASYEQYF.

This clone was seen a single time. The chain carries TRBV6-5 and TRBJ2-7, with TRBD2 identical over 8 bases. Trimming at V came to 3 bases and at J to 4 bases, leaving 5 bases not matched to a gene. CDR1 MNHEY and CDR2 SVGAGI come from the germline V gene. The CDR3 covers 14 residues. The CDR3 loop is CASSYFGGGYEQYF. CDR3 coding DNA: TGTGCCAGCAGTTATTTCGGGGGGGGATACGAGCAGTACTTC.

The rearrangement joins TRBV5-1 to TRBJ2-1, with D perhaps TRBD2 (7 bases). Trimming removed 3 bases from V and 8 bases from J, with 15 bases in between. CDR1 and CDR2 from the germline V gene are SGHRS and YFSETQ. The CDR3 extends over 14 amino acids. For the CDR3, the DNA is TGCGCCAGCAGCTCCCGGGGGGCGTCGGATGAGCAGTTCTTC. Translated: CASSSRGASDEQFF.

The CDR3 protein is CASSFGTENTGELFF. The CDR3 DNA reads TGTGCCAGCAGTTTTGGGACTGAGAACACCGGGGAGCTGTTTTTT. V is TRBV27 and J is TRBJ2-2; a possible D gene is TRBD2 (6 bases). Germline-derived CDR1 and CDR2 are MNHEY and SMNVEV (reference sequence). V was pared by 3 bases and J by 1 base, with 9 bases between. The CDR3 totals 15 residues.

The rearrangement joins TRBV9 to TRBJ2-7; 11 bases align to TRBD2. Germline CDR1 and CDR2: SGDLS and YYNGEE. The CDR3 spans 15 residues. The V gene end was trimmed by 3 bases and the J gene end by 7 bases; junction bases not matched to a gene: 9. CDR3 bases: TGTGCCAGCAGCGACCGACTAGCGGGACCTAGGGAGCAGTACTTC. It translates to CASSDRLAGPREQYF.

The chain uses TRBV19 and TRBJ2-7; 12 bases align to TRBD2. J lost 0 bases, V lost 3 bases, and 12 bases had no gene match. The CDR3 contains 19 residues. CDR1 and CDR2 from the germline V gene are LNHDA and SQIVND (reference sequence). DNA of the CDR3: TGTGCCAGTAGTATCTTTGGACTAGCGGGAAGAGGGGGCTCCTACGAGCAGTACTTC. Amino acid sequence: CASSIFGLAGRGGSYEQYF.

This chain links TRBV7-9 with TRBJ2-1; the match to TRBD2 covers 13 bases. Unmatched junction bases numbered 6, after V lost 4 bases and J lost 6 bases. Per the germline V gene, CDR1 is SEHNR and CDR2 is FQNEAQ (reference sequence). This CDR3 contains 16 residues. The CDR3 DNA is TGTGCCAGCAGCTCCTTACTAGCGGGAGGGACCAATGAGCAGTTCTTC. Its protein is CASSSLLAGGTNEQFF.

The chain uses TRBV13 and TRBJ2-1; D not resolved. V lost 1 base and J 8 bases, leaving 6 bases between the germline ends. CDR1 is PRHDT and CDR2 is FYEKMQ in the germline V gene (reference sequence). The length of the CDR3 is 12 residues. The CDR3 spells CASSLVEYEQFF. The CDR3 bases are TGTGCCAGCAGCTTAGTTGAGTATGAGCAGTTCTTC.

This chain links TRBV11-3 with TRBJ2-3, with D perhaps TRBD2 (6 bases). The CDR3 length is 18 residues. V was clipped by 1 base and J by 0 bases, with 17 bases between them. Germline CDR1 is SGHNT and CDR2 is YENEEA. The chain's CDR3 is CASSLGSGASHSTDTQYF. In DNA, the CDR3 is TGTGCCAGCAGCTTAGGGTCGGGAGCCTCTCATAGCACAGATACGCAGTATTTT.

CDR3 DNA sequence: TGTGCCAGCAGTTTACGACGAATAACCTACGAGCAGTACTTC. It codes for CASSLRRITYEQYF. The rearrangement uses TRBV28 and TRBJ2-7; D is ambiguous. The germline V gene has CDR1 MDHEN and CDR2 SYDVKM. The V end lost 2 bases, the J end lost 2 bases, and 10 bases lay between the germline ends. The CDR3 runs to 14 residues.

The table lists this clone with many counts. The CDR3 bases are TGTGCCAGCACCCGACAGAGTAGAAACACCGGGGAGCTGTTTTTT. Translated: CASTRQSRNTGELFF. V gene TRBV6-1 combines with J gene TRBJ2-2, with TRBD1 as a possible D gene (5 bases). V lost 7 bases and J lost 2, with 14 bases in between. This CDR3 has 15 residues. Germline V gene lookup returns CDR1 MNHNS and CDR2 SASEGT.

CDR3 residues: CASSQVRGMETQYF. The DNA for the CDR3 is TGCGCCAGCAGCCAAGTAAGAGGGATGGAGACCCAGTACTTC. The chain links TRBV4-1 to TRBJ2-5, with D maybe TRBD2 (5 bases). The CDR3 has 14 residues. V dropped 1 base and J dropped 5 bases, with 11 bases sitting between them. Germline values: CDR1 MGHRA, CDR2 YSYEKL.

This clone is a singleton in its sample. Other DNA sequences in the same sample also yield this CDR3. V and J are TRBV27 and TRBJ2-7; TRBD1 agrees at 8 bases. There are 14 residues in the CDR3. Germline-derived CDR1 and CDR2 are MNHEY and SMNVEV (reference sequence). V lost 5 bases and J lost 3; bases outside the gene matches: 6. In DNA, the CDR3 is TGTGCCAGCAGTCTCGGGACAGGACGCTACGAGCAGTACTTC. This encodes CASSLGTGRYEQYF.

The chain couples TRBV28 to TRBJ1-4; weak D call: TRBD1 (5 bases). The germline CDR1 and CDR2 sequences are MDHEN and SYDVKM. The CDR3 spans 15 residues. Trimming shortened V by 3 bases and J by 7 bases, and 15 bases separated the two germline ends. This CDR3 reads CASSFTAGGGEKLFF. The CDR3 bases are TGTGCCAGCAGTTTTACCGCCGGGGGAGGTGAAAAACTGTTTTTT.

The CDR3 DNA sequence: TGCGCCAGCAGCAATTTAGGGAACACTGAAGCTTTCTTT. Amino acid sequence: CASSNLGNTEAFF. The V call is TRBV5-1, the J call TRBJ1-1, with no clear D. Per the germline V gene, CDR1 is SGHRS and CDR2 is YFSETQ. There are 13 residues in the CDR3. V was trimmed by 4 bases and J by 1 base, leaving 8 bases between them. The variable domain in full, with the rest retrieved from reference TRBV5-1 and TRBJ1-1, is KAGVTQTPRYLIKTRGQQVTLSCSPISGHRSVSWYQQTPGQGLQFLFEYFSETQRNKGNFPGRFSGRQFSNSRSEMNVSTLELGDSALYLCASSNLGNTEAFFGQGTRLTVV.

CDR3 loop: CASSFRGRDYGYTF. The CDR3, as DNA: TGTGCCAGCAGCTTCAGGGGGCGCGACTATGGCTACACCTTC. The chain is built from TRBV7-9 and TRBJ1-2; TRBD1 aligns across 8 bases. The CDR3 sequence is 14 residues long. J was trimmed by 3 bases and V by 3 bases; bases with no gene match: 3. CDR1 is SEHNR, CDR2 FQNEAQ, per germline (reference sequence).

V gene TRBV5-1 combines with J gene TRBJ2-5, with a possible D match to TRBD2 (5 bases). Trimming left V 4 bases short and J 2 bases short, with 12 bases between. Germline V gene sequence: CDR1 SGHRS, CDR2 YFSETQ. The CDR3 has 14 amino acids. CDR3 in amino acids: CASSPTRGQETQYF. The CDR3 nucleotides are TGCGCCAGCAGCCCTACCCGGGGACAAGAGACCCAGTACTTC.

The V gene is TRBV30, the J gene TRBJ1-5, with D perhaps TRBD1 (6 bases). V lost 3 bases and J 3 bases, leaving 12 bases between the germline ends. The germline CDR1 and CDR2 sequences are GTSNPN and SVGIG (reference sequence). This CDR3 has 14 residues. The CDR3 DNA reads TGTGCCTGGAGCGAGGACAGTTTCAATCAGCCCCAGCATTTT. It translates to CAWSEDSFNQPQHF. The full variable domain, in which reference TRBV30 and TRBJ1-5 provide the parts outside the CDR3, is SQTIHQWPATLVQPVGSPLSLECTVEGTSNPNLYWYRQAAGRGLQLLFYSVGIGQISSEVPQNLSASRPQDRQFILSSKKLLLSDSGFYLCAWSEDSFNQPQHFGDGTRLSIL.

The rearrangement uses TRBV5-4 and TRBJ2-1, with TRBD1 as a possible D gene (6 bases). Germline V gene data show CDR1 as SGHNT and CDR2 as YYREEE (reference sequence). CDR3 length: 13 amino acids. Trimming stripped 2 bases from V and 10 bases from J, with 13 bases between. CDR3 loop: CASSFATGTEQFF. The DNA for the CDR3 is TGTGCCAGCAGCTTCGCCACAGGGACAGAGCAGTTCTTC.

The J gene is TRBJ2-2, the V gene TRBV5-6; either TRBD1 or TRBD2 may supply D (5 bases each). Germline loops: CDR1 SGHDT, CDR2 YYEEEE. Trimming took 4 bases from V and 2 from J, leaving 12 bases between them. The CDR3 loop spans 15 amino acids. In DNA form, the CDR3 reads TGTGCCAGCAGCCCCGGGGCAACCAACACCGGGGAGCTGTTTTTT. Amino acids: CASSPGATNTGELFF.

The CDR3 here is CASSYGGPGVETQYF. The CDR3, as DNA: TGTGCCAGCAGTTACGGCGGCCCGGGGGTTGAGACCCAGTACTTC. The V call is TRBV6-5, the J call TRBJ2-5; D might be TRBD2 (6 bases). Trimming took 2 bases from V and 5 from J, leaving 15 bases between them. Germline V lookup: CDR1 MNHEY, CDR2 SVGAGI. CDR3 length equals 15 residues.

V usage is TRBV27 and J usage is TRBJ2-1; D is unclear. The V gene lost 2 bases and the J gene lost 13 bases, with 24 bases spanning the gap. Per germline, CDR1 MNHEY and CDR2 SMNVEV (reference sequence). CDR3 length: 16 amino acids. Here the CDR3 reads CASSLEPSRSLDAQFF. CDR3 in DNA: TGTGCCAGCAGTTTAGAGCCATCAAGAAGCCTTGACGCCCAGTTCTTC.

The V and J genes are TRBV28 and TRBJ2-3; no definite D call. Trimming shortened V by 2 bases and J by 7 bases, and 4 bases separated the two germline ends. Germline CDR1 is MDHEN and CDR2 is SYDVKM. The CDR3 has 11 amino acids. CDR3 sequence reads: CASSLGYTQYF. The CDR3, as DNA: TGTGCCAGCAGTTTAGGATATACGCAGTATTTT.